The 7 T cell receptor beta chains listed next were all sequenced from one sample in a study of T cell clonality in common variable immunodeficiency. Study outcomes and limitations: In common variable immunodeficiency, TCR beta chains reportedly carried fewer deletions and N-nucleotide insertions.

These receptors lack a known antigen. Assay: immunoSEQ multiplex PCR; the TCRdb copy retains only in-frame clones and omits some. Captured here are about 21,000 clones, none seen once; the top ten comprise around 2.5%. The specimen sequenced was peripheral blood mononuclear cells. These receptors all come from a human donor with common variable immunodeficiency.

This clone was seen at least ten times. The CDR3 goes on 3 residues after the read ends, and that part is filled in from the germline J gene. The chain uses TRBV14 and TRBJ2-5, with a possible D match to TRBD2 (7 bases). With 3 bases removed from V and 5 bases from J, the gap between germline ends came to 13 bases. Germline CDR1 is SGHDN and CDR2 is FVKESK. This CDR3 spans 14 amino acids. The CDR3: CASSQGGAPETQYF. CDR3 bases read: TGTGCCAGCAGCCAGGGGGGGGCCCCGGAGACC. Full variable domain (missing parts from reference TRBV14 and TRBJ2-5): EAGVTQFPSHSVIEKGQTVTLRCDPISGHDNLYWYRRVMGKEIKFLLHFVKESKQDESGMPNNRFLAERTGGTYSTLKVQPAELEDSGVYFCASSQGGAPETQYFGPGTRLLVL.

This clone was found many times. The read gets to within 3 residues of the CDR3 end, and the germline J gene fills in the rest. The chain links TRBV10-3 to TRBJ2-1; 10 positions agree with TRBD2. V lost 0 bases to trimming and J lost 2 bases; unmatched junction nucleotides: 1. CDR1 and CDR2 (germline): ENHRY, SYGVKD. The CDR3 runs 16 residues. Partial CDR3 DNA: TGTGCCATCAGTGAGTCGAGCGGGGGGGCCTACAATGAG. It yields the protein CAISESSGGAYNE. The full CDR3 protein reads CAISESSGGAYNEQFF.

This clone was recorded at least ten times. The sequenced fragment ends 3 residues before the CDR3 boundary, so the rest is inferred from the germline J gene. The rearrangement joins TRBV7-9 to TRBJ1-4, with a weak D call TRBD1 (5 bases). The CDR3 loop spans 14 amino acids. V lost 5 bases, J lost 4 bases, and 11 bases lay in between. Germline CDR1 SEHNR, CDR2 FQNEAQ (reference sequence). CDR3 DNA, as far as it was read: TGTGCCAGCAGCCAAGACAGATTTAATGAAAAA. It specifies CASSQDRFNEK. The complete CDR3 sequence is CASSQDRFNEKLFF.

The table lists this clone with many counts. The CDR3 end falls 3 residues outside the read, so it is completed with the germline J gene. This sequence joins TRBV18 and TRBJ1-2; possibly TRBD1 for D (5 bases). Germline V gene lookup returns CDR1 KGHSH and CDR2 LQKENI. The V gene lost 3 bases and the J gene lost 6 bases, with 14 bases spanning the gap. The CDR3 covers 14 residues. The CDR3 DNA, read in part, is TGTGCCAGCTCACCGATAGAGGGGCTAAATGGC. Its protein product is CASSPIEGLNG. The entire CDR3 reads CASSPIEGLNGYTF.

This clone has ten or more counts. Coverage ceases 3 residues before the CDR3 finishes, and the germline J gene fills in the end. The rearrangement uses TRBV9 and TRBJ2-1, with TRBD1 identical over 9 bases. CDR1 and CDR2 (germline): SGDLS, YYNGEE. Trimming took 4 bases from V and 0 from J; bases not matched to a gene: 11. This CDR3 has 18 residues. The CDR3 is CASSTPREGQGSYNEQFF. The DNA read from the CDR3 is TGTGCCAGCAGCACCCCACGTGAGGGACAGGGCTCCTACAATGAG.

This clone was seen many times. Coverage ceases 3 residues before the CDR3 finishes, and the germline J gene fills in the end. V and J are TRBV19 and TRBJ2-3, with 8 positions matching TRBD1. Germline CDR1 and CDR2: LNHDA and SQIVND (reference sequence). The CDR3 covers 16 residues. V lost 5 bases to trimming and J lost 4 bases; unmatched junction nucleotides: 11. This CDR3 reads CASSSITGGTADTQYF. The part of the CDR3 DNA that was read is TGTGCCAGTAGTTCAATCACAGGGGGAACGGCAGATACG.

The sample holds many counts of this clone. Sequencing ends 3 residues short of the CDR3 end; the germline J gene provides the rest. The genes are TRBV29-1 and TRBJ1-2; 8 bases map to TRBD1. Germline CDR1 and CDR2: SQVTM and ANQGSEA. The CDR3 length is 14 residues. CDR3 loop: CSVDVQGASRGYTF. Incomplete CDR3 DNA: TGCAGCGTTGACGTCCAGGGGGCCTCTCGAGGC.